A selection of T cell receptor beta chains follows, all from one sample in a study of T-cell reconstitution after alpha-beta-depleted transplantation in children. TCRdb reprocessed the PCR reads via MiXCR and lists one record per CDR3 protein. The table lists over 150,000 distinct CDR3 sequences, approximately 7% of them singletons. Material: PBMCs, obtained before TCRalphabeta/CD19-depleted stem cell transplant. Every receptor here comes from a boy between 2 and 15 years old with acute lymphoblastic leukemia, due to receive a stem cell transplant. CDR3s include the opening cysteine and the closing phenylalanine or tryptophan. A D gene is named only where the DNA matches it firmly. Clone size is given for some rows only: seen once, a few or many times, or a class if the clone is expanded.

J	D	length	size	V	CDR3	DNA
TRBJ2-1	NA	16	many	TRBV29-1	CSVGQHTLGGYNEQFF	TGCAGCGTTGGCCAACACACATTGGGAGGCTACAATGAGCAGTTCTTC
TRBJ1-6	NA	11	many	TRBV27	CASGRDSPLHF	TGTGCCAGCGGCCGGGATTCACCCCTCCACTTT
TRBJ2-3	TRBD2	18	NA	TRBV11-2	CASSLGKLAGAPRDTQYF	TGTGCCAGCAGCTTAGGAAAACTAGCGGGGGCACCGAGGGATACGCAGTATTTT
TRBJ2-2	TRBD1	17	many	TRBV24-1	CATSAGQGRPNTGELFF	TGTGCCACCAGTGCCGGACAGGGAAGGCCGAACACCGGGGAGCTGTTTTTT
TRBJ2-7	TRBD2	16	NA	TRBV11-2	CASSLALTSGSSRQYF	TGTGCCAGCAGCTTAGCCTTGACTAGCGGGAGTTCGCGGCAGTACTTC
TRBJ2-1	TRBD2	11	many	TRBV27	CASSREGEQFF	TGTGCCAGCAGCCGGGAGGGGGAGCAGTTCTTC
TRBJ2-2	NA	14	NA	TRBV5-1	CASSPRWGPGELFF	TGCGCCAGCAGCCCCCGATGGGGGCCCGGGGAGCTGTTTTTT
TRBJ1-2	NA	14	NA	TRBV30	CAWSGVGNNYGYTF	TGTGCCTGGAGTGGGGTGGGGAATAACTATGGCTACACCTTC
TRBJ1-1	TRBD1	14	many	TRBV28	CASSSPQGITEAFF	TGTGCCAGCAGTTCACCACAGGGGATCACTGAAGCTTTCTTT
TRBJ2-2	TRBD2	16	NA	TRBV28	CASSQGTSGIAGELFF	TGTGCCAGCAGTCAAGGGACTAGCGGGATTGCCGGGGAGCTGTTTTTT
TRBJ1-5	TRBD1	17	NA	TRBV23-1	CASSQSLGGQGHQPQHF	TGCGCCAGCAGTCAATCGTTGGGAGGACAGGGGCATCAGCCCCAGCATTTT
TRBJ2-7	NA	14	many	TRBV12-3/TRBV12-4	CASSAGGVYQEQYF	TGTGCCAGCTCAGCAGGAGGGGTCTATCAGGAGCAGTACTTC
TRBJ2-3	NA	14	many	TRBV7-2	CASSLSQGTDTQYF	TGTGCCAGCAGCTTGTCCCAGGGCACAGATACGCAGTATTTT
TRBJ2-2	TRBD2	18	many	TRBV7-6	CASSLGSGLAGDTGELFF	TGTGCCAGCAGCTTAGGCTCGGGACTAGCGGGGGACACCGGGGAGCTGTTTTTT
TRBJ2-7	TRBD2	14	many	TRBV25-1	CASRGPGLVNEQYF	TGTGCCAGCAGGGGACCGGGACTAGTAAACGAGCAGTACTTC
TRBJ2-5	TRBD2	14	few	TRBV29-1	CSATGLAGRETQYF	TGCAGCGCTACGGGACTAGCGGGTAGAGAGACCCAGTACTTC
TRBJ2-7	TRBD2	15	NA	TRBV5-5	CASSLVPSGGYEQYF	TGTGCCAGCAGCTTGGTTCCTAGCGGGGGCTACGAGCAGTACTTC
TRBJ1-2	NA	15	many	TRBV6-1	CASSQRPGSNPGYTF	TGTGCCAGCAGTCAAAGACCGGGGTCTAATCCTGGCTACACCTTC
TRBJ1-6	NA	12	many	TRBV4-3	CASRNRDSPLHF	TGCGCCAGCAGAAACAGGGACTCACCCCTCCACTTT
TRBJ2-6	NA	13	few	TRBV5-5	CASSLVPFNVLTF	TGTGCCAGCAGCTTGGTCCCTTTCAACGTCCTGACTTTC
TRBJ2-7	TRBD2	16	many	TRBV7-2	CASSLSASGGVYEQYF	TGTGCCAGCAGCTTAAGCGCTAGCGGGGGGGTCTACGAGCAGTACTTC
TRBJ1-5	NA	15	many	TRBV20-1	CSARDTGTKNQPQHF	TGCAGTGCTAGAGATACAGGAACAAAGAATCAGCCCCAGCATTTT
TRBJ2-7	NA	12	few	TRBV5-6	CASSFARYEQYF	TGTGCCAGCAGCTTCGCGCGGTACGAGCAGTACTTC
TRBJ2-1	NA	13	many	TRBV6-2/TRBV6-3	CASKGHGRSEQFF	TGTGCCAGCAAGGGACACGGGAGGTCTGAGCAGTTCTTC
TRBJ2-4	NA	15	NA	TRBV12-3/TRBV12-4	CASSPGVGAKNIQYF	TGTGCCAGCAGTCCAGGGGTTGGGGCCAAAAACATTCAGTACTTC
TRBJ1-2	NA	17	many	TRBV28	CASRPSRSGADNYGYTF	TGTGCCAGCAGACCCTCTCGCTCGGGGGCCGATAACTATGGCTACACCTTC
TRBJ2-7	NA	11	many	TRBV14	CASSHNREMYF	TGTGCCAGCAGCCATAACCGGGAGATGTACTTC
TRBJ2-7	NA	13	many	TRBV20-1	CSARDRVAYEQYF	TGCAGTGCTAGAGACAGGGTAGCCTACGAGCAGTACTTC
TRBJ2-3	NA	15	many	TRBV7-2	CASSLLVGVTDTQYF	TGTGCCAGCAGCTTACTGGTTGGGGTCACAGATACGCAGTATTTT
TRBJ1-5	NA	11	many	TRBV20-1	CSAGRFQPQHF	TGCAGTGCTGGCAGATTTCAGCCCCAGCATTTT
TRBJ2-7	TRBD2	13	NA	TRBV20-1	CSAPLAGHYEQYF	TGCAGTGCTCCATTAGCGGGACACTACGAGCAGTACTTC
TRBJ2-1	TRBD1	16	few	TRBV7-9	CASSPTPGGQDNEQFF	TGTGCCAGCAGCCCCACCCCTGGCGGACAGGACAATGAGCAGTTCTTC
TRBJ2-7	TRBD1	12	NA	TRBV2	CASKGQAYEQYF	TGTGCCAGCAAGGGACAGGCCTACGAGCAGTACTTC
TRBJ1-2	TRBD1	15	NA	TRBV6-1	CASSRTGGDLYGYTF	TGTGCCAGCAGTCGGACAGGGGGCGATCTCTATGGCTACACCTTC
TRBJ2-7	TRBD1	13	many	TRBV27	CASSYDTGDRQLF	TGTGCCAGCAGTTACGATACCGGGGACAGGCAACTATTC